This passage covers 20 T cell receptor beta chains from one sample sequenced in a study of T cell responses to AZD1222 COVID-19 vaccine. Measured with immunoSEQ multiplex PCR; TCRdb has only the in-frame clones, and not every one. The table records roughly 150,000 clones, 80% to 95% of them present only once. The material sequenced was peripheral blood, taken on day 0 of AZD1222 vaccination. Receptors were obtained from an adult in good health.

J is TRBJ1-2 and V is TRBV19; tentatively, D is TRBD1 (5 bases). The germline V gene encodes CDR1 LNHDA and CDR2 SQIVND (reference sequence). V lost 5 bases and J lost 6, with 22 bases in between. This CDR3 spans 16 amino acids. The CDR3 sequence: CASSSPRDAWSHGYTF. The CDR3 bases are TGTGCCAGTAGTTCACCCCGGGACGCCTGGTCCCATGGCTACACCTTC.

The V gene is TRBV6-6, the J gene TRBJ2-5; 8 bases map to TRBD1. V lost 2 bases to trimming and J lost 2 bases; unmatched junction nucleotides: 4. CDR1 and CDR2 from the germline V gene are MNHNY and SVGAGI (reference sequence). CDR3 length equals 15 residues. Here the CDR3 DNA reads TGTGCCAGCAGTTACGGCCAGGGGGCTCAAGAGACCCAGTACTTC. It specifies CASSYGQGAQETQYF.

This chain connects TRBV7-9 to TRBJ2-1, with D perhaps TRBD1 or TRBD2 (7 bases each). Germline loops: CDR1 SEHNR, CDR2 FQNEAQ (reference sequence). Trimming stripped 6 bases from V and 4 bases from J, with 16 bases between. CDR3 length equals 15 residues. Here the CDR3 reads CASRRGDRTYNEQFF. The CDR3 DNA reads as TGTGCCAGCAGACGGGGGGACAGAACATACAATGAGCAGTTCTTC.

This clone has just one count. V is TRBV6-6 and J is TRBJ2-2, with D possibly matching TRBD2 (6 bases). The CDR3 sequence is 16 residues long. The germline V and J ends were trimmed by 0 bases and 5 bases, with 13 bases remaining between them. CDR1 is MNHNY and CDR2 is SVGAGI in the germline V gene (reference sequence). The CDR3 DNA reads TGTGCCAGCAGTTACTCCCCGGGAGTACGAACCGGGGAGCTGTTTTTT. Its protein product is CASSYSPGVRTGELFF.

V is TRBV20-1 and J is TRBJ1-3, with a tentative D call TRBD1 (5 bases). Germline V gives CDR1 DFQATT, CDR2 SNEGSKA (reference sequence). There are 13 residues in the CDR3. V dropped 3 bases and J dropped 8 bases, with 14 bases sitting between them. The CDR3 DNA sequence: TGCAGTGCTAGTAGGGCGGGGGGAGACACCATATATTTT. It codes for CSASRAGGDTIYF.

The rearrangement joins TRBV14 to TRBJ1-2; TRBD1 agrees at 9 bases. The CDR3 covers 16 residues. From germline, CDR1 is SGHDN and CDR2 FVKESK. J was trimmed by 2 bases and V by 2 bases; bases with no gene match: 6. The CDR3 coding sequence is TGTGCCAGCAGCCAATTAGGACAGGGGACGAACTATGGCTACACCTTC. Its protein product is CASSQLGQGTNYGYTF.

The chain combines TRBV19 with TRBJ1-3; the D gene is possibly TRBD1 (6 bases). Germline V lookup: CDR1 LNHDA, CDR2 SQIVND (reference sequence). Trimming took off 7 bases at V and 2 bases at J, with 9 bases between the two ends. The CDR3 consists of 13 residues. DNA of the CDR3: TGTGCCAGTATCAGGGGTCCTGGAAACACCATATATTTT. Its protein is CASIRGPGNTIYF.

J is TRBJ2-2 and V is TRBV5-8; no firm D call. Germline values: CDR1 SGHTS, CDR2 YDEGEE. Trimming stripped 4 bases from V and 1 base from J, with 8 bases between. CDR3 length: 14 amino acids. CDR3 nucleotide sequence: TGTGCCAGCAGCATTACAGTGAACACCGGGGAGCTGTTTTTT. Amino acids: CASSITVNTGELFF.

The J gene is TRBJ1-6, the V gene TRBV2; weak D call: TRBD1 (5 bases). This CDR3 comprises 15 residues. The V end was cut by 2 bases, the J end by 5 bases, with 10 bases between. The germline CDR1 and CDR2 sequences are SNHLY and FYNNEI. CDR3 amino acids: CASSELGENNSPLHF. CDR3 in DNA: TGTGCCAGCAGTGAATTGGGGGAGAATAATTCACCCCTCCACTTT.

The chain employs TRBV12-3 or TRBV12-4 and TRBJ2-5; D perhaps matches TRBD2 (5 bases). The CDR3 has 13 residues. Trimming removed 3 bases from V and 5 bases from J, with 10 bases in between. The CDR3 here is CASSFTWRETQYF. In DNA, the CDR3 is TGTGCCAGCAGTTTCACCTGGAGGGAGACCCAGTACTTC.

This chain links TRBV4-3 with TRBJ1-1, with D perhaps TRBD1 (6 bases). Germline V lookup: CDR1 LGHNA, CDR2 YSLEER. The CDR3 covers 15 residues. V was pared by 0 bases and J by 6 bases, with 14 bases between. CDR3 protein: CASSQDLGGSPEAFF. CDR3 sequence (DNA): TGCGCCAGCAGCCAAGATCTCGGGGGCAGTCCTGAAGCTTTCTTT.

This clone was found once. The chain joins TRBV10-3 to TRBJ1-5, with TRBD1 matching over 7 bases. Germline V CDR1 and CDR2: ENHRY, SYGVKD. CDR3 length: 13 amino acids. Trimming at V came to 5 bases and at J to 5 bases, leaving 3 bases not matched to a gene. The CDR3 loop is CAISQGGDQPQHF. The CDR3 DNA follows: TGTGCCATCAGTCAGGGGGGGGATCAGCCCCAGCATTTT.

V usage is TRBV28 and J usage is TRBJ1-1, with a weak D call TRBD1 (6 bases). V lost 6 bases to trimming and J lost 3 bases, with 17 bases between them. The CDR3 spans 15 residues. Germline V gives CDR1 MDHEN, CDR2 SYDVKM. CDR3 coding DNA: TGTGCCAGCAGCGGACAGAGTGATAGAGACACTGAAGCTTTCTTT. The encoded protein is CASSGQSDRDTEAFF.

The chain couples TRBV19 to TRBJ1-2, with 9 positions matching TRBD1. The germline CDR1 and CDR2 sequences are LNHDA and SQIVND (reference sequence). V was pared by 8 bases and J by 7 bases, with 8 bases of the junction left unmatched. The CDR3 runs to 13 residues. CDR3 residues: CASCTGGCSGYTF. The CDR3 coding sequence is TGTGCCAGTTGTACAGGGGGCTGTAGTGGCTACACCTTC.

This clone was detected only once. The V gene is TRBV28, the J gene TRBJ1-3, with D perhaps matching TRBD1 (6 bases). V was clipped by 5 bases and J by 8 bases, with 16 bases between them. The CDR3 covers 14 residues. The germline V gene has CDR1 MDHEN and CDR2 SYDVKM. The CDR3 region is CASSLRKQGYTIYF. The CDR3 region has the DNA TGTGCCAGCAGTCTAAGGAAACAGGGTTACACCATATATTTT.

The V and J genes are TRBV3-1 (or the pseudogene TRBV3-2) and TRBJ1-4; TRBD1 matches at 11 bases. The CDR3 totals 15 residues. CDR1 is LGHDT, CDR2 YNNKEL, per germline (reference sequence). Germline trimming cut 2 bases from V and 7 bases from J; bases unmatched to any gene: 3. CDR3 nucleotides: TGTGCCAGCAGCCAACCCGGGACAGGGGGTGAAAAACTGTTTTTT. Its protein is CASSQPGTGGEKLFF.

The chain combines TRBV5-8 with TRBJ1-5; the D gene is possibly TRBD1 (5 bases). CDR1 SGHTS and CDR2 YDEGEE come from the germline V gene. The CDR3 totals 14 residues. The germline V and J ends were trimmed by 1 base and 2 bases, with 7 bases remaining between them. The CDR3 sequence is CASSLFRGNQPQHF. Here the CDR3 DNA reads TGTGCCAGCAGCTTGTTCAGGGGCAATCAGCCCCAGCATTTT. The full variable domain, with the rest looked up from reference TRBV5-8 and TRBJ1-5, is EAGVTQSPTHLIKTRGQQATLRCSPISGHTSVYWYQQALGLGLQFLLWYDEGEERNRGNFPPRFSGRQFPNYSSELNVNALELEDSALYLCASSLFRGNQPQHFGDGTRLSIL.

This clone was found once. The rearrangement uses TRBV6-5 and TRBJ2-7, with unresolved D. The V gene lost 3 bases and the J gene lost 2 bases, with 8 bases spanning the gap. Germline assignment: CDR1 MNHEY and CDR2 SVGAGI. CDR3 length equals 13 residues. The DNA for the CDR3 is TGTGCCAGCAGTTATGAGGCCGCCTACGAGCAGTACTTC. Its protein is CASSYEAAYEQYF.

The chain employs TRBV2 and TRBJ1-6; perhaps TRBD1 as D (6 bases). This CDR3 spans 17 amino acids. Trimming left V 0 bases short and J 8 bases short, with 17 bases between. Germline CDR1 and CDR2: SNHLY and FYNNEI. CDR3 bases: TGTGCCAGCAGTGAAGCACAATTTCCCCCAGGGGATTCACCCCTCCACTTT. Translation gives CASSEAQFPPGDSPLHF.

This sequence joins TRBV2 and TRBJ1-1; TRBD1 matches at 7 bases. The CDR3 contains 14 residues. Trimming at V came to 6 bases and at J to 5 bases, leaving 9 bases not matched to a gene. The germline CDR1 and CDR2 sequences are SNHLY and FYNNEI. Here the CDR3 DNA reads TGTGCCAGCAGAGGGACAGCCCCAGGGACTGAAGCTTTCTTT. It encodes CASRGTAPGTEAFF.